This TCR beta chain appears in the sequencing data of a study of shared clonotypes between healthy human individuals. Running of the assay took place at deep level. Sequenced by immunoSEQ multiplex PCR; TCRdb stores in-frame clones only, minus some. This table holds about 480,000 clones, 79% found once. V was shortened by 1 base and J by 9 bases, with 12 bases between the two germline ends. Germline lookup yields CDR1 SEHNR and CDR2 FQNEAQ (reference sequence). The CDR3 is 13 amino acids. This clone was seen only once. Donors comprised only Caucasian adults living in Nashville, Tennessee. In unsorted samples, genomic DNA was obtained using about 90 million PBMCs.

Material: PBMCs. J is TRBJ2-5 and V is TRBV7-9; either TRBD1 or TRBD2 may supply D (6 bases each). This clonotype originated in a woman aged 40-49 years in good health. Some clones in this sample may be carry-over from other donors' samples. As DNA, the CDR3 is TGTGCCAGCAGCTTAGTGACGGGGGCGGCCCAGTACTTC. The encoded protein is CASSLVTGAAQYF.